This TCR beta chain was documented in a study of blood T cell repertoires in COVID-19. Study details: T cells, B-cell-depleted T cells, or PBMCs provided the cDNA or gDNA that served as material.

Study members were between about 18 and 89 years old and lived in 20 to 30 US regions. Grouping used clinical history reported by participants in a survey and questionnaire. For recovered donors of Cohort 3, there were two negative PCRs, clearance, or symptom resolution. Repertoires were generated with immunoSEQ multiplex PCR, while TCRdb's copy carries only in-frame clones and drops some. In the table there are approximately 230,000 clones, approximately 84% of which are singletons. The ends were cut back, 6 bases at V and 7 bases at J, with 13 bases in the middle. Germline V lookup: CDR1 SGHTA, CDR2 FQGNSA. The CDR3 has 13 residues.

The chain links TRBV7-2 to TRBJ2-1, with D hard to call. This receptor was obtained from a man aged 18 to 29 who had recovered from COVID-19. Specimen: PBMCs or T cells enriched from blood (not recorded which). The CDR3 region is CASSQRGWNEQFF. The CDR3 coding sequence is TGTGCCAGCAGTCAAAGAGGATGGAATGAGCAGTTCTTC.